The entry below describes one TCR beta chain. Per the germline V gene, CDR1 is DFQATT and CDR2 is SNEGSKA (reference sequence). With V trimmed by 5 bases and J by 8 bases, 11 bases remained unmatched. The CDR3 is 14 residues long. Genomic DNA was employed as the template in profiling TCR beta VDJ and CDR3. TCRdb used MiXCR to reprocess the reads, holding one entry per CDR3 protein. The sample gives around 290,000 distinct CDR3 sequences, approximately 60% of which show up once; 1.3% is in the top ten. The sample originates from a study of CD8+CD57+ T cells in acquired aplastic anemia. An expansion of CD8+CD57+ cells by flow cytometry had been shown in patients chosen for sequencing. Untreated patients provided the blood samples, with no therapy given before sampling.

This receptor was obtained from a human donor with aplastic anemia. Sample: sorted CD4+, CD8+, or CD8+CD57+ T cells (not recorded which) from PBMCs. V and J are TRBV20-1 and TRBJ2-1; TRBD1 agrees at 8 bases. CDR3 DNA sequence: TGCAGTGCTTCCGGGCAGGGGGCTATCGATGAGCAGTTCTTC. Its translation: CSASGQGAIDEQFF.